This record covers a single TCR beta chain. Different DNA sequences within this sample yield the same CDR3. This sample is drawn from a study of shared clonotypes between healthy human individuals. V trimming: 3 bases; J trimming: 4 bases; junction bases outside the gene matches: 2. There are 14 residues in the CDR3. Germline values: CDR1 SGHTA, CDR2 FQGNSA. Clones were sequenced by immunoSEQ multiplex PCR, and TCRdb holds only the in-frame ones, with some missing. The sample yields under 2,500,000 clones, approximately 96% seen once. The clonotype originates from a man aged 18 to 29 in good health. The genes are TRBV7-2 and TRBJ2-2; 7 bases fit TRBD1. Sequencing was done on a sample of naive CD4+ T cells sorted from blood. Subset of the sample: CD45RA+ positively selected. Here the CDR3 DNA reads TGTGCCAGCAGCTTGGCAGGGGGCACCGGGGAGCTGTTTTTT. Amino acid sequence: CASSLAGGTGELFF.